This T cell receptor (beta chain) was recovered during a study of T cell responses to AZD1222 COVID-19 vaccine. Study results and limitations: The study identified only five to seven AZD1222 recipients as seropositive at baseline. Unmutated regions of variants are reportedly targeted by nearly half of spike-specific TCRs. It should be noted that donors were predominantly white British and more often female, and clonal diversity was possibly underestimated. No day 14 peak samples; only post-peak repertoires were characterized.

CDR1 and CDR2 from the germline V gene are MNHEY and SVGEGT. This CDR3 comprises 14 residues. V was cut by 2 bases and J by 2 bases, with 9 bases left in between. Note on this clone: Its antigen is still unknown.

Sequenced by immunoSEQ multiplex PCR; TCRdb stores in-frame clones only, minus some. The data contain approximately 120,000 clones, 88% of them seen just once; the ten biggest clones take up roughly 13%. Specimen: peripheral blood, collected on day 0 of MenACWY control vaccination. This TCR was sampled from an adult in good health. The chain is built from TRBV6-2 or TRBV6-3 and TRBJ1-2, with D hard to call. DNA of the CDR3: TGTGCCAGCAGTTACCCCGGGCGGAACTATGGCTACACCTTC. This encodes CASSYPGRNYGYTF.